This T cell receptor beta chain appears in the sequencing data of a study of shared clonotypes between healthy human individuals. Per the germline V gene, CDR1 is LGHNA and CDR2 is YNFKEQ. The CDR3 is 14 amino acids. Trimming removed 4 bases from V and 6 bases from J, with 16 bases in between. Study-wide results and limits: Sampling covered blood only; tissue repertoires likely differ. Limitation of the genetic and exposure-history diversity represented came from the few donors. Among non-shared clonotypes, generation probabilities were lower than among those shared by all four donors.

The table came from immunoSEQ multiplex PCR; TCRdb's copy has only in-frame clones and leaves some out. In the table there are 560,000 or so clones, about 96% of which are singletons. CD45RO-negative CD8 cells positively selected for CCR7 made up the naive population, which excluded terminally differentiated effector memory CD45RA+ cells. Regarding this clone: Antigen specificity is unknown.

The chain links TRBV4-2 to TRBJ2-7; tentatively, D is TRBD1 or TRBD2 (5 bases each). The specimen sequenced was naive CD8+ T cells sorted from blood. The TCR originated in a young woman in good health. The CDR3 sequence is CASSLILGTSEQYF. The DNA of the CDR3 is TGTGCCAGCAGCCTTATCCTAGGGACGAGCGAGCAGTACTTC.